The table lists the clone carrying this T cell receptor (beta chain) with many counts. Germline V gene sequence: CDR1 MNHEY, CDR2 SMNVEV (reference sequence). CDR3 length: 15 amino acids. The V gene end was trimmed by 4 bases and the J gene end by 7 bases; junction bases not matched to a gene: 6. The data originate from a study of blood T cell repertoires in COVID-19. Only in-frame clones appear in the TCRdb table, and some are missing; sequencing was by immunoSEQ multiplex PCR. The sample carries a few hundred thousand clones, around 91% recorded once. The specimen sequenced was PBMCs or T cells enriched from blood (not recorded which). The receptor was derived from a woman in her late teens or twenties with acute COVID-19. V usage is TRBV27 and J usage is TRBJ2-2; TRBD2 aligns across 10 bases. CDR3 coding DNA: TGTGCCAGCAGTTGGGCTAGCGGGAGTGTCGGGGAGCTGTTTTTT. Protein sequence: CASSWASGSVGELFF.